The next 20 T cell receptor beta chains were all read from a single sample in a study of blood T cell repertoires in COVID-19. The protocol was immunoSEQ multiplex PCR, while the TCRdb copy is restricted to in-frame clones and leaves out a portion. Of about 320,000 clones listed, approximately 90% are singletons. The source material was PBMCs or T cells enriched from blood (not recorded which). The receptors stem from a woman in her 30s who had been exposed to COVID-19.

The chain uses TRBV19 and TRBJ2-6; TRBD1 is a possible D gene (5 bases). Trimming removed 7 bases at V and 2 bases at J, with 9 bases between. Germline V gene sequence: CDR1 LNHDA, CDR2 SQIVND (reference sequence). This CDR3 comprises 14 residues. Written as DNA, the CDR3 is TGTGCCAGTAAACCAGGGACTGGGGCCAACGTCCTGACTTTC. It is translated as CASKPGTGANVLTF.

With respect to this clone: The sample carries other DNA sequences with the same CDR3. This rearrangement joins TRBV7-9 to TRBJ1-5; D ambiguous. The ends were cut back, 1 base at V and 5 bases at J, with 6 bases in the middle. CDR3 size: 13 residues. From germline, CDR1 is SEHNR and CDR2 FQNEAQ (reference sequence). CDR3 DNA sequence: TGTGCCAGCAGCTTAGTGGGCGATCAGCCCCAGCATTTT. Translation gives CASSLVGDQPQHF. Full variable domain (outside the CDR3, taken from reference TRBV7-9 and TRBJ1-5): DTGVSQNPRHKITKRGQNVTFRCDPISEHNRLYWYRQTLGQGPEFLTYFQNEAQLEKSRLLSDRFSAERPKGSFSTLEIQRTEQGDSAMYLCASSLVGDQPQHFGDGTRLSIL.

The chain links TRBV4-1 to TRBJ2-3; D is perhaps TRBD1 (5 bases). V gave up 2 bases and J gave up 2 bases, with 8 bases separating them. CDR3 length: 14 amino acids. CDR1 and CDR2 (germline): MGHRA, YSYEKL. The CDR3 region has the DNA TGCGCCAGCAGCCAAAAGGGGTTCACAGATACGCAGTATTTT. As protein: CASSQKGFTDTQYF.

The J gene is TRBJ1-3, the V gene TRBV3-1 (or the pseudogene TRBV3-2); the D is unclear. V was cut by 8 bases and J by 0 bases, with 14 bases left in between. The CDR3 consists of 15 residues. CDR1 is LGHDT and CDR2 is YNNKEL in the germline V gene (reference sequence). The CDR3 DNA is TGTGCCAGCGCTTCTGGTGGGAGCTCTGGAAACACCATATATTTT. Protein: CASASGGSSGNTIYF.

The gene calls are TRBV13 and TRBJ1-1; possibly TRBD1 for D (5 bases). Germline CDR1 is PRHDT and CDR2 is FYEKMQ (reference sequence). V gave up 5 bases and J gave up 6 bases, with 10 bases separating them. The CDR3 extends over 12 amino acids. Here the CDR3 reads CASSPWGAEAFF. CDR3 DNA sequence: TGTGCCAGCAGCCCTTGGGGGGCTGAAGCTTTCTTT.

In its sample, this clone was seen once. CDR3 coding DNA: TGTGCCAGTAGTATAGATCGTGGCAGTACCACAGAAGCTTTCTTT. Translation gives CASSIDRGSTTEAFF. V is TRBV19 and J is TRBJ1-1; D unresolved. The ends were cut back, 0 bases at V and 8 bases at J, with 16 bases in the middle. CDR3 size: 15 residues. CDR1 is LNHDA, CDR2 SQIVND, per germline (reference sequence).

This chain links TRBV6-2 or TRBV6-3 with TRBJ1-1, with TRBD1 as a possible D gene (5 bases). CDR3 size: 14 residues. From germline, CDR1 is MNHEY and CDR2 SVGEGT. Trimming cost V 5 bases and J 2 bases, with 12 bases left between them. The CDR3, as DNA: TGTGCCAGCAGTAAGACAGTGAGAAACACTGAAGCTTTCTTT. It translates to CASSKTVRNTEAFF.

The chain employs TRBV15 and TRBJ1-4; 10 nucleotides agree with TRBD1. Per the germline V gene, CDR1 is LNHNV and CDR2 is YYDKDF (reference sequence). Trimming took 6 bases from V and 0 from J; bases not matched to a gene: 4. The CDR3 is 16 amino acids. The CDR3 is CATRSGQGATNEKLFF. The CDR3 nucleotides read TGTGCCACCAGATCTGGACAGGGGGCAACTAATGAAAAACTGTTTTTT. Combining the CDR3 with reference TRBV15 and TRBJ1-4 gives the whole variable domain DAMVIQNPRYQVTQFGKPVTLSCSQTLNHNVMYWYQQKSSQAPKLLFHYYDKDFNNEADTPDNFQSRRPNTSFCFLDIRSPGLGDTAMYLCATRSGQGATNEKLFFGSGTQLSVL.

The chain is built from TRBV6-5 and TRBJ1-6; TRBD1 is a possible D gene (5 bases). CDR1 and CDR2 from the germline V gene are MNHEY and SVGAGI. Trimming cost V 6 bases and J 4 bases, with 7 bases left between them. The CDR3 consists of 13 residues. CDR3 sequence: CASRPGYNSPLHF. CDR3 sequence (DNA): TGTGCCAGCAGGCCAGGGTATAATTCACCCCTCCACTTT.

The table lists this clone with a count of one. V usage is TRBV19 and J usage is TRBJ2-7; D perhaps matches TRBD1 (6 bases). CDR3 length: 13 residues. With 4 bases removed from V and 8 bases from J, the gap between germline ends came to 15 bases. The germline V gene has CDR1 LNHDA and CDR2 SQIVND (reference sequence). The DNA of the CDR3 is TGTGCCAGTAGTACCGGACAGACCTTAAAGCAGTACTTC. Its translation is CASSTGQTLKQYF.

The rearrangement links TRBV28 to TRBJ2-4; D is ambiguous. Between the trimmed V and J ends, which lost 11 bases and 8 bases, there was a span of 7 bases. Germline CDR1 is MDHEN and CDR2 is SYDVKM. The CDR3 spans 9 residues. The DNA of the CDR3 is TGTGCCCCCGGGTACATTCAGTACTTC. It translates to CAPGYIQYF. Drawing the rest from reference TRBV28 and TRBJ2-4, the complete variable domain is DVKVTQSSRYLVKRTGEKVFLECVQDMDHENMFWYRQDPGLGLRLIYFSYDVKMKEKGDIPEGYSVSREKKERFSLILESASTNQTSMYLCAPGYIQYFGAGTRLSVL.

The chain recombines TRBV5-4 with TRBJ1-1, with 7 bases aligning to TRBD1. This CDR3 comprises 19 residues. Per germline, CDR1 SGHNT and CDR2 YYREEE (reference sequence). V gave up 4 bases and J gave up 0 bases; unmatched junction bases: 18. Written as DNA, the CDR3 is TGTGCCAGCAGCAGAAACCGACCCGGGACAGTTGGAATGAACACTGAAGCTTTCTTT. It is translated as CASSRNRPGTVGMNTEAFF.

V and J are TRBV5-1 and TRBJ2-7; 9 bases map to TRBD1. The CDR3 has 14 amino acids. V lost 7 bases, J lost 5 bases, and 10 bases stayed unmatched. The germline V gene has CDR1 SGHRS and CDR2 YFSETQ. The CDR3 DNA follows: TGCGCCAGCGGGATGGGGACAGGGTCCCACGAGCAGTACTTC. This translates into CASGMGTGSHEQYF.

The chain joins TRBV4-3 to TRBJ1-4; 8 bases are a match to TRBD1. Germline V gives CDR1 LGHNA, CDR2 YSLEER. J was trimmed by 7 bases and V by 0 bases; bases with no gene match: 7. The CDR3 loop spans 16 amino acids. The CDR3 coding sequence is TGCGCCAGCAGCCAAGATTCCAGGGGGCGAGTTGAAAAACTGTTTTTT. Protein product: CASSQDSRGRVEKLFF.

The V gene is TRBV5-1, the J gene TRBJ1-4; the match to TRBD1 covers 11 bases. Germline CDR1 and CDR2: SGHRS and YFSETQ. The trim removed 4 bases at V and 0 bases at J, leaving 2 bases unmatched. There are 16 residues in the CDR3. The CDR3 nucleotides are TGCGCCAGCAGCCTGGGACAGGGGGCAACTAATGAAAAACTGTTTTTT. Translating gives CASSLGQGATNEKLFF.

Only one count was recorded for this clone. The gene calls are TRBV7-2 and TRBJ1-1; weak D call: TRBD1 (5 bases). The CDR3 runs to 14 residues. CDR1 is SGHTA and CDR2 is FQGNSA in the germline V gene. Trimming stripped 1 base from V and 1 base from J, with 7 bases between. The CDR3 DNA sequence: TGTGCCAGCAGCTTAGACACAGGGAACACTGAAGCTTTCTTT. Protein sequence: CASSLDTGNTEAFF.

The genes are TRBV7-3 and TRBJ2-3; D gene uncertain. The length of the CDR3 is 15 residues. Trimming removed 6 bases at V and 2 bases at J, with 15 bases between. Looked up from germline, CDR1 is SGHTA and CDR2 is FQGTGA. The CDR3 spells CASSSSRSDTDTQYF. The CDR3 region has the DNA TGTGCCAGCAGTTCTTCTAGGTCAGACACAGATACGCAGTATTTT.

This chain uses TRBV19 with TRBJ1-6; 9 nucleotides match TRBD1. J gave up 7 bases and V 8 bases, and 9 bases lay outside the gene matches. In germline, CDR1 is LNHDA, CDR2 SQIVND (reference sequence). CDR3 length equals 15 residues. CDR3 protein: CASSPGQGQNSPLHF. Written as DNA, the CDR3 is TGTGCCAGTTCACCCGGACAGGGGCAAAATTCACCCCTCCACTTT.

The chain links TRBV6-2 or TRBV6-3 to TRBJ1-1; 11 bases fit TRBD1. With V trimmed by 4 bases and J by 8 bases, 9 bases remained unmatched. Germline CDR1 MNHEY, CDR2 SVGEGT. There are 15 residues in the CDR3. The CDR3 nucleotides are TGTGCCAGCAGTTTGCTAGGGACAGGGGGACCCGAAGCTTTCTTT. It yields the protein CASSLLGTGGPEAFF.

The rearrangement links TRBV5-5 to TRBJ1-2, with 7 bases that match TRBD1. The CDR3 extends over 14 amino acids. V lost 1 base, J lost 7 bases, and 7 bases stayed unmatched. Germline V gene data show CDR1 as SGHKS and CDR2 as YYEKEE (reference sequence). The CDR3 sequence is CASSLSDRFGGYTF. Written as DNA, the CDR3 is TGTGCCAGCAGCTTGTCGGACAGGTTCGGTGGCTACACCTTC.